The 25 T cell receptor beta chains listed next were all sequenced from one sample in a study of T cells in Graves' hyperthyroidism and ophthalmopathy. Amplified TCR beta CDR3 regions derived from RNA transcripts. HTBI primers were the set used in a first-round RT-PCR of the TCR CDR3. One entry per CDR3 protein results from TCRdb running MiXCR on the multiplex PCR reads. The sample carries roughly 570,000 distinct CDR3 sequences, 35% to 55% recorded once. The material sequenced was peripheral blood or thyroid tissue (not recorded which). These receptor sequences come from an adult woman with Graves' disease, either hyperthyroidism or ophthalmopathy (not recorded which).

This clonotype has at least ten counts. The chain carries TRBV29-1 and TRBJ2-7; 7 nucleotides agree with TRBD1. V lost 4 bases, J lost 3 bases, and 3 bases stayed unmatched. The CDR3 is 12 residues long. CDR1 and CDR2 from the germline V gene are SQVTM and ANQGSEA. For the CDR3, the DNA is TGCAGCGTTGGGGACAGCATCTACGAGCAGTACTTC. It translates to CSVGDSIYEQYF.

The chain links TRBV7-8 to TRBJ1-6, with 9 bases aligning to TRBD1. Trimming removed 3 bases from V and 10 bases from J; junction bases left unmatched: 16. CDR3 length: 18 residues. Germline-derived CDR1 and CDR2 are SGHVS and FQNEAQ. This CDR3 is CASSFRRVRDRDQSPLHF. CDR3 bases: TGTGCCAGCAGCTTTCGACGAGTCAGGGACAGGGACCAATCACCCCTCCACTTT. Supplemented by reference TRBV7-8 and TRBJ1-6, the full variable domain reads GAGVSQSPRYKVAKRGQDVALRCDPISGHVSLFWYQQALGQGPEFLTYFQNEAQLDKSGLPSDRFFAERPEGSVSTLKIQRTQQEDSAVYLCASSFRRVRDRDQSPLHFGNGTRLTVT.

The chain joins TRBV15 to TRBJ1-2; tentative D call: TRBD1 (5 bases). CDR1 and CDR2 from the germline V gene are LNHNV and YYDKDF (reference sequence). CDR3 length equals 15 residues. V lost 3 bases and J 8 bases, leaving 19 bases between the germline ends. CDR3 in DNA: TGTGCCACCAGCAGTGATGTCCAGGGAGTTCGGGGCTACACCTTC. Protein product: CATSSDVQGVRGYTF.

This clonotype turned up a few times. The chain joins TRBV7-8 to TRBJ2-2; 7 bases map to TRBD2. Trimming removed 5 bases from V and 5 bases from J; junction bases left unmatched: 8. CDR3 length equals 15 residues. Looked up from germline, CDR1 is SGHVS and CDR2 is FQNEAQ. The CDR3 DNA reads as TGTGCCAGCAGCCTAGGACTAGGGTTAACCGGGGAGCTGTTTTTT. It specifies CASSLGLGLTGELFF. Together with reference TRBV7-8 and TRBJ2-2, the CDR3 gives the full variable domain: GAGVSQSPRYKVAKRGQDVALRCDPISGHVSLFWYQQALGQGPEFLTYFQNEAQLDKSGLPSDRFFAERPEGSVSTLKIQRTQQEDSAVYLCASSLGLGLTGELFFGEGSRLTVL.

In its sample, this clonotype was seen once. The chain uses TRBV2 and TRBJ1-1; no reliable D call. Germline V gene data show CDR1 as SNHLY and CDR2 as FYNNEI. CDR3 length equals 13 residues. The V gene lost 6 bases and the J gene lost 2 bases, with 10 bases spanning the gap. This CDR3 reads CASREDGNTEAFF. The DNA of the CDR3 is TGTGCCAGCAGGGAGGACGGAAACACTGAAGCTTTCTTT. The variable domain in full, with the rest retrieved from reference TRBV2 and TRBJ1-1, is EPEVTQTPSHQVTQMGQEVILRCVPISNHLYFYWYRQILGQKVEFLVSFYNNEISEKSEIFDDQFSVERPDGSNFTLKIRSTKLEDSAMYFCASREDGNTEAFFGQGTRLTVV.

This chain links TRBV7-9 with TRBJ1-5, with 7 positions matching TRBD1. The J segment lost 7 bases and the V segment lost 6 bases, leaving 6 bases of the junction unmatched. The CDR3 loop spans 13 amino acids. Per germline, CDR1 SEHNR and CDR2 FQNEAQ (reference sequence). For the CDR3, the DNA is TGTGCCAGCAGTATCGCAGGGGGGCAGCCCCAGCATTTT. Protein sequence: CASSIAGGQPQHF. The whole variable domain, filled in from reference TRBV7-9 and TRBJ1-5, reads DTGVSQNPRHKITKRGQNVTFRCDPISEHNRLYWYRQTLGQGPEFLTYFQNEAQLEKSRLLSDRFSAERPKGSFSTLEIQRTEQGDSAMYLCASSIAGGQPQHFGDGTRLSIL.

Remarks on this clonotype: A much larger clone sits a single nucleotide away, making a read error possible. The V call is TRBV11-2, the J call TRBJ2-7, with D possibly TRBD2 on 5 matching bases. V lost 1 base and J 2 bases, leaving 9 bases between the germline ends. CDR1 and CDR2 from the germline V gene are SGHAT and FQNNGV. CDR3 length: 14 residues. CDR3 loop: CASSLVGEPYEQYF. The DNA of the CDR3 is TGTGCCAGCAGCTTAGTGGGAGAGCCCTACGAGCAGTACTTC.

This clonotype was found once. The chain joins TRBV12-3 or TRBV12-4 to TRBJ1-1; D possibly corresponds to TRBD1 (6 bases). V lost 5 bases and J 4 bases, leaving 14 bases between the germline ends. The CDR3 is 14 residues long. The CDR3 region is CASSIRGLTTEAFF. The CDR3 coding sequence is TGTGCCAGCAGTATCCGGGGGCTGACCACTGAAGCTTTCTTT.

This clonotype appeared many times. The chain links TRBV20-1 to TRBJ1-6; D possibly corresponds to TRBD1 (5 bases). This CDR3 comprises 17 residues. V lost 3 bases to trimming and J lost 4 bases, with 19 bases between them. Looked up from germline, CDR1 is DFQATT and CDR2 is SNEGSKA (reference sequence). In DNA, the CDR3 is TGCAGTGCTAGGCTACCTTGGGGGGAAAGGTATAATTCACCCCTCCACTTT. This sequence encodes CSARLPWGERYNSPLHF.

This chain joins TRBV7-3 and TRBJ1-6, with D maybe TRBD1 (5 bases). CDR3 size: 13 residues. The germline gives CDR1 SGHTA, CDR2 FQGTGA. V lost 5 bases to trimming and J lost 10 bases, with 12 bases between them. CDR3 sequence: CASSPRGDSPLHF. The CDR3, as DNA: TGTGCCAGCAGCCCACGGGGGGACTCACCCCTCCACTTT. The whole variable domain, filled in from reference TRBV7-3 and TRBJ1-6, reads GAGVSQTPSNKVTEKGKYVELRCDPISGHTALYWYRQSLGQGPEFLIYFQGTGAADDSGLPNDRFFAVRPEGSVSTLKIQRTERGDSAVYLCASSPRGDSPLHFGNGTRLTVT.

This clonotype appeared once. The DNA for the CDR3 is TGCAGTGCCAGCAGTTACGAAGGGACAGGGTTTGGCTACACCTTC. The encoded protein is CSASSYEGTGFGYTF. The chain recombines TRBV20-1 with TRBJ1-2; 9 bases line up with TRBD1. CDR1 and CDR2 from the germline V gene are DFQATT and SNEGSKA (reference sequence). The CDR3 contains 15 residues. V lost 6 bases and J lost 7; bases outside the gene matches: 15.

The chain recombines TRBV15 with TRBJ1-5; D not resolved. V lost 3 bases and J lost 2, with 8 bases in between. Germline assignment: CDR1 LNHNV and CDR2 YYDKDF (reference sequence). The CDR3 length is 14 residues. CDR3 DNA: TGTGCCACCAGCAGCCCCGACCGCAATCAGCCCCAGCATTTT. Translating it yields CATSSPDRNQPQHF.

This clonotype was found many times. The V and J genes are TRBV5-4 and TRBJ1-1; a weak D match, TRBD1 (5 bases). Germline V gene sequence: CDR1 SGHNT, CDR2 YYREEE (reference sequence). V was pared by 1 base and J by 3 bases, with 10 bases between. The CDR3 has 14 residues. The CDR3 protein is CASSLSSGYTEAFF. The CDR3, as DNA: TGTGCCAGCAGCTTGTCTTCAGGGTACACTGAAGCTTTCTTT.

The V call is TRBV5-1, the J call TRBJ2-7, with D perhaps assigned TRBD1 or TRBD2 (5 bases each). Germline lookup yields CDR1 SGHRS and CDR2 YFSETQ. CDR3 size: 21 residues. Deletions cut 4 bases from V and 2 bases from J, with 34 bases between. CDR3 in amino acids: CASSLGASASGELFLAYEQYF. Written as DNA, the CDR3 is TGCGCCAGCAGCCTTGGGGCTTCCGCATCCGGGGAGCTGTTTTTGGCCTACGAGCAGTACTTC.

In this sample, this clonotype turned up a few times. The chain links TRBV9 to TRBJ1-1; no clear D. V gave up 1 base and J gave up 1 base, with 8 bases separating them. The CDR3 totals 14 residues. CDR1 is SGDLS and CDR2 is YYNGEE in the germline V gene. CDR3 loop: CASSVNVGNTEAFF. CDR3 coding DNA: TGTGCCAGCAGCGTAAACGTGGGGAACACTGAAGCTTTCTTT.

This clonotype was observed many times. CDR3 protein: CASKTGEFSGANVLTF. The CDR3 nucleotides are TGCGCCAGCAAGACAGGGGAATTCTCTGGGGCCAACGTCCTGACTTTC. The chain recombines TRBV5-1 with TRBJ2-6, with 8 bases identical to TRBD1. Germline CDR1 reads SGHRS; CDR2 reads YFSETQ. After removal of 6 bases from V and 0 bases from J, the junction contained 5 bases not matched to a gene. The CDR3 is 16 residues long.

The rearrangement joins TRBV7-7 to TRBJ2-7, with 12 bases identical to TRBD1. The CDR3 covers 13 residues. Germline values: CDR1 SSHAT, CDR2 FNYEAQ (reference sequence). J was trimmed by 5 bases and V by 11 bases; bases with no gene match: 7. The CDR3 DNA sequence: TGTGCCGTGGGGACAGGGGGCATCCACGAGCAGTACTTC. This gives the protein CAVGTGGIHEQYF.

The rearrangement links TRBV13 to TRBJ2-7; D unresolved. The CDR3 length is 12 residues. Germline V lookup: CDR1 PRHDT, CDR2 FYEKMQ (reference sequence). V lost 0 bases, J lost 6 bases, and 6 bases lay in between. In nucleotides, the CDR3 is TGTGCCAGCAGCTTAGGCGGAACCGAGCAGTACTTC. The encoded protein is CASSLGGTEQYF.

This clonotype was counted at least ten times. The rearrangement joins TRBV7-9 to TRBJ2-7; TRBD2 matches 7 bases. The germline gives CDR1 SEHNR, CDR2 FQNEAQ (reference sequence). CDR3 length equals 12 residues. V dropped 5 bases and J dropped 9; count of bases not matched to a gene: 7. The DNA of the CDR3 is TGTGCCAGCAGCCTCCCGGGGGGTTGGCAGTACTTC. As protein: CASSLPGGWQYF.

With regard to this clonotype: The conserved phenylalanine or tryptophan is not found at the CDR3 terminus, so this likely reflects a read error. The limits of the CDR3 on the DNA are not certain, so only TCRdb's listed CDR3 is given. This chain links TRBV7-8 with TRBJ2-7. The CDR3 has 10 residues if both end residues are counted. Germline CDR1 is SGHVS and CDR2 is FQNEAQ. The CDR3 loop reads CASSFASRTR.

This clonotype was recorded many times. The chain employs TRBV9 and TRBJ1-2; TRBD1 aligns across 8 bases. The V gene's germline CDR1 is SGDLS and CDR2 YYNGEE. The CDR3 extends over 15 amino acids. Trimming cost V 4 bases and J 1 base; bases outside gene matches: 6. The CDR3 DNA reads TGTGCCAGCAGCCCAGAGACAGGGGATAACTATGGCTACACCTTC. It specifies CASSPETGDNYGYTF.

The chain has TRBV20-1 and TRBJ1-1; the D is unclear. Trimming cost V 3 bases and J 5 bases, with 10 bases left between them. This CDR3 contains 12 residues. Germline CDR1 and CDR2: DFQATT and SNEGSKA (reference sequence). CDR3 amino acids: CSASSGQTEAFF. CDR3 nucleotides: TGCAGTGCTAGTTCCGGGCAAACTGAAGCTTTCTTT.

At least ten counts were recorded for this clonotype. This chain connects TRBV15 to TRBJ1-2; TRBD1 is a possible D gene (6 bases). The CDR3 runs 15 residues. Germline V gives CDR1 LNHNV, CDR2 YYDKDF (reference sequence). The germline V and J ends were trimmed by 0 bases and 6 bases, with 14 bases remaining between them. Written as DNA, the CDR3 is TGTGCCACCAGCAGAGATGGGGGACACTTTGATGGCTACACCTTC. It codes for CATSRDGGHFDGYTF.

This clonotype was found many times. The rearrangement uses TRBV5-1 and TRBJ1-2, with 8 bases that match TRBD1. This CDR3 has 14 amino acids. V lost 0 bases, J lost 4 bases, and 2 bases stayed unmatched. Germline V gene sequence: CDR1 SGHRS, CDR2 YFSETQ. The CDR3 is CASSLAQGAYGYTF. In DNA form, the CDR3 reads TGCGCCAGCAGCTTGGCGCAGGGGGCCTATGGCTACACCTTC.

This clonotype was recorded many times. The rearrangement links TRBV12-3 or TRBV12-4 to TRBJ1-5; no reliable D call. Trimming cost V 6 bases and J 1 base, with 7 bases left between them. The length of the CDR3 is 13 residues. The CDR3 nucleotides read TGTGCCAGCAGCTTGACCAGCAATCAGCCCCAGCATTTT. Encoded protein: CASSLTSNQPQHF.